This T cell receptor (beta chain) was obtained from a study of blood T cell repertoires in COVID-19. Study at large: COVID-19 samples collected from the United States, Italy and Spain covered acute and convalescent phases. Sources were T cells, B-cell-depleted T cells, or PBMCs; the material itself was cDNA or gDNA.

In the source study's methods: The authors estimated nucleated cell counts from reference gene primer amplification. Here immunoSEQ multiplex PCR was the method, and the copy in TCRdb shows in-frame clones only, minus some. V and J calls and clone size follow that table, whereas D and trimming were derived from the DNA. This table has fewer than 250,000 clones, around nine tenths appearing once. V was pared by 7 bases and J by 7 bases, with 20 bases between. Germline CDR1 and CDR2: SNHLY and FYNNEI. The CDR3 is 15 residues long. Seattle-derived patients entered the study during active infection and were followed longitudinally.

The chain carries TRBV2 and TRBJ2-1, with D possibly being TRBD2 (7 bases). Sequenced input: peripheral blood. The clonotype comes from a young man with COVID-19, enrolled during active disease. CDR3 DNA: TGTGCCAGCATATGGGGGGGCGTGCGGTATAATGAGCAGTTCTTC. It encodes CASIWGGVRYNEQFF.